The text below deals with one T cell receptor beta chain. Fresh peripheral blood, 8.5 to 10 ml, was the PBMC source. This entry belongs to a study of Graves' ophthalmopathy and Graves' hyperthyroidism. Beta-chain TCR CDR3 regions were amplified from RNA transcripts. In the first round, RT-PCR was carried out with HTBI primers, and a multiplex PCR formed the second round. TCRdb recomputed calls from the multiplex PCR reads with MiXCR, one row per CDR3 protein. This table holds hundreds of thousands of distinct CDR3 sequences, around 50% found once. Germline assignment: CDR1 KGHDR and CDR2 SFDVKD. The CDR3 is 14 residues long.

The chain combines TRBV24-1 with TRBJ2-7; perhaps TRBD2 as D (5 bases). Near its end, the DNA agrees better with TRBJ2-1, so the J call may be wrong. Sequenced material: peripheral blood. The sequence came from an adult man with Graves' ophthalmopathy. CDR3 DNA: TGTGCCACCAGTGATCCACCGGACGGAGGAGAGCAGTTCTTC. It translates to CATSDPPDGGEQFF.